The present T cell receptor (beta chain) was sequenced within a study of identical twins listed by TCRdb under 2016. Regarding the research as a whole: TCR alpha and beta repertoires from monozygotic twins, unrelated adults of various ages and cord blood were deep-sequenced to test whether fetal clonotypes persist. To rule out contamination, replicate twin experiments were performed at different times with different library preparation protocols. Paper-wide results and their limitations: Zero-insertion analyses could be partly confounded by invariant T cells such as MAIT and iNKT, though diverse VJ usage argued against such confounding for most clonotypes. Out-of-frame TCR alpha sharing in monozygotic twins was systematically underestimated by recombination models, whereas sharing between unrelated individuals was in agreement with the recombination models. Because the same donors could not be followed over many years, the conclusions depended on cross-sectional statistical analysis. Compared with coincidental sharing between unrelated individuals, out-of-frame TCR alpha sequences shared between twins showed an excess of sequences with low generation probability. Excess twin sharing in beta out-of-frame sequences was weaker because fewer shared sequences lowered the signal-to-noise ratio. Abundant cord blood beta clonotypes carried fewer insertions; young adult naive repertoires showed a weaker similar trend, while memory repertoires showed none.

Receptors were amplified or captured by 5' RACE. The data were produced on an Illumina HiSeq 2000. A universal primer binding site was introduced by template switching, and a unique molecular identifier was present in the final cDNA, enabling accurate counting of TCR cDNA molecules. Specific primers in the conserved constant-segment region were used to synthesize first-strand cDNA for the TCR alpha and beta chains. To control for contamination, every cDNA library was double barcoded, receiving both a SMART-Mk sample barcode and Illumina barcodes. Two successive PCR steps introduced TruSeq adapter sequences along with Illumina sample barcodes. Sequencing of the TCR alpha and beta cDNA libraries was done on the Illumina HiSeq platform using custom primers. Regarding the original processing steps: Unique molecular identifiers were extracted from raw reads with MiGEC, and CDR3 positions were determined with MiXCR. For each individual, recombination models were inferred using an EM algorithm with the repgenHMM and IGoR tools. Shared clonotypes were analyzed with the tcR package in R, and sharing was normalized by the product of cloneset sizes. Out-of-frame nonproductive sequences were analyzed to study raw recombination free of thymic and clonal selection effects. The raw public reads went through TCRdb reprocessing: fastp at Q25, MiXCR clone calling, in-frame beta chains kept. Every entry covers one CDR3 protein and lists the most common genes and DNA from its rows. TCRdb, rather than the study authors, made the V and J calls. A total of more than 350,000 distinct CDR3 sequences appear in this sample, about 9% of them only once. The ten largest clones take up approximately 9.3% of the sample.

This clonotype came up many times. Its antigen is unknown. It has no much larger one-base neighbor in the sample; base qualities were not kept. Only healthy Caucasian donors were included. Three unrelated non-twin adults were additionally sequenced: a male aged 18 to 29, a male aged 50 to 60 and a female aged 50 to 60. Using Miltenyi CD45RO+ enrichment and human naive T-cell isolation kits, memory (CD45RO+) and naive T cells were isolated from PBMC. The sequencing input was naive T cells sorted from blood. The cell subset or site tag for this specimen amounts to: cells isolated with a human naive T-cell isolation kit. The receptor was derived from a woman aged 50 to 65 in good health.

The CDR3: CASSPRQGGTKETQYF. The DNA reads TGTGCCAGCAGCCCTCGTCAGGGGGGTACCAAAGAGACCCAGTACTTC. The chain links TRBV6-5 with TRBJ2-5; matching of 7 bases hints at TRBD1 as the D gene. As encoded in the germline V gene, CDR1 is MNHEY while CDR2 is SVGAGI. The CDR3 spans 16 residues, from the cysteine through the phenylalanine. The kept DNA is CDR3 alone, 48 bases in frame from the first base. V loses 6 bases of germline sequence and J loses 3 bases, and the interval between the two ends is 20 bases.